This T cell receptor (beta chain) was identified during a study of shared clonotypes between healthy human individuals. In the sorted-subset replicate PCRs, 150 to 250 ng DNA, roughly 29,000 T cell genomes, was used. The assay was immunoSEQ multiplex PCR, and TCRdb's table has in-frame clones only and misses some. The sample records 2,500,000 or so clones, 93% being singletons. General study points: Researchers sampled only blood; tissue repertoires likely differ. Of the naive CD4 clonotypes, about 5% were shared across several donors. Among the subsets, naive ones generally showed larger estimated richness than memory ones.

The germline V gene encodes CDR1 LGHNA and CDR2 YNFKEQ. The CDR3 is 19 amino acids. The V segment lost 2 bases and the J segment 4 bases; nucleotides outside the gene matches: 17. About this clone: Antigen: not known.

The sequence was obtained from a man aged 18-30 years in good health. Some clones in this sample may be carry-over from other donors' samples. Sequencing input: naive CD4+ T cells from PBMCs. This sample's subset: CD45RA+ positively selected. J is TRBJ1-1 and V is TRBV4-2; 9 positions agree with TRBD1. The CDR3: CASSQYALSLLTGGTEAFF. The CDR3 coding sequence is TGTGCCAGCAGCCAATATGCCCTCTCGCTCCTGACAGGGGGCACTGAAGCTTTCTTT.